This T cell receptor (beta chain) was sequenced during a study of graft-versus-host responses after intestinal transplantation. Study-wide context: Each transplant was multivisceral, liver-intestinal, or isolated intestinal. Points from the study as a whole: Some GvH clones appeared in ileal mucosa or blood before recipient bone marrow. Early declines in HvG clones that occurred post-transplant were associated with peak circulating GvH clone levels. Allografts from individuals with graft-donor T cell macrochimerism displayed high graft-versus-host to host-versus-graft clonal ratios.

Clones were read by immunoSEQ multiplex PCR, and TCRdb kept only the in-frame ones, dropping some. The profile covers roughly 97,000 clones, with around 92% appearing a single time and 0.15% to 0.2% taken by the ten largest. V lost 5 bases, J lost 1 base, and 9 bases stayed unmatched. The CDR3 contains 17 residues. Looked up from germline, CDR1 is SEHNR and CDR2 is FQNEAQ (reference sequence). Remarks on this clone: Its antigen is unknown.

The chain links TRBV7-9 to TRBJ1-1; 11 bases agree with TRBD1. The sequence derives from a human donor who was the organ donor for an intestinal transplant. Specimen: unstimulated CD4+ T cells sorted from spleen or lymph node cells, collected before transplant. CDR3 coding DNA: TGTGCCAGCAGCACCTTAAGGACAGGGGGCGAGAACACTGAAGCTTTCTTT. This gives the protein CASSTLRTGGENTEAFF. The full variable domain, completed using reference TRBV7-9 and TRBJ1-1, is DTGVSQNPRHKITKRGQNVTFRCDPISEHNRLYWYRQTLGQGPEFLTYFQNEAQLEKSRLLSDRFSAERPKGSFSTLEIQRTEQGDSAMYLCASSTLRTGGENTEAFFGQGTRLTVV.